Below, 2 T cell receptor beta chains from the same sample are listed, as sequenced in a study of shared clonotypes between healthy human individuals. Naive CD8 populations comprised CD45RO-negative cells positively selected for CCR7, excluding terminally differentiated effector memory CD45RA+ cells. TCRdb keeps only in-frame clones here, not all; method: immunoSEQ multiplex PCR. The sample includes approximately 840,000 clones, approximately 96% of them seen just once. The sample taken for sequencing was naive CD8+ T cells sorted from blood. Receptors originate from a man aged 30 to 39 in good health.

This chain uses TRBV9 with TRBJ2-7; TRBD2 matches 7 bases. The V and J ends lost 2 bases and 3 bases, in that order; junction bases with no gene match: 17. This CDR3 spans 18 amino acids. Germline values: CDR1 SGDLS, CDR2 YYNGEE. The CDR3 spells CASSVGVGLAGDRYEQYF. The CDR3 DNA is TGTGCCAGCAGCGTGGGGGTCGGTTTGGCGGGAGATCGCTACGAGCAGTACTTC.

This clone was found once. The gene calls are TRBV5-1 and TRBJ2-7; TRBD2 matches at 13 bases. The germline V gene encodes CDR1 SGHRS and CDR2 YFSETQ. V was clipped by 6 bases and J by 5 bases; unmatched bases: 14. CDR3 length: 17 amino acids. CDR3 bases: TGCGCCAGCAAGGAAAACCCGGGACTAGCGGGATCCCACGAGCAGTACTTC. Amino acid sequence: CASKENPGLAGSHEQYF.